These 24 T cell receptor beta chains share one sample of origin, sequenced in a study of cytotoxic CD8 clonotypes in ibrutinib-treated CLL. Repertoires were generated with immunoSEQ multiplex PCR, while TCRdb's copy carries only in-frame clones and drops some. This table has about 300,000 clones, about 72% appearing once. The source was PBMCs, collected at disease progression, from a patient treated with ibrutinib. These receptors originate from a human donor with chronic lymphocytic leukemia.

This clone has just a few counts. The chain carries TRBV20-1 and TRBJ2-1; 9 nucleotides line up with TRBD2. CDR1 DFQATT and CDR2 SNEGSKA come from the germline V gene (reference sequence). Losses at the gene ends were 1 base for V and 13 bases for J; bases not matched to a gene: 2. The CDR3 loop spans 11 amino acids. The CDR3 DNA sequence: TGCAGTGCTAGAGGCGGGGGGGGTCAGTTCTTC. This gives the protein CSARGGGGQFF.

The rearrangement links TRBV27 to TRBJ2-7; 12 nucleotides line up with TRBD1. The CDR3 covers 16 residues. Germline assignment: CDR1 MNHEY and CDR2 SMNVEV (reference sequence). Losses at the gene ends were 0 bases for V and 3 bases for J; bases not matched to a gene: 3. The CDR3 nucleotides are TGTGCCAGCAGTTTATCGGGACAGGGGGCGATCTACGAGCAGTACTTC. Protein: CASSLSGQGAIYEQYF.

To note about this clone: Other DNA sequences of this sample code for an identical CDR3. The gene calls are TRBV28 and TRBJ2-7, with TRBD2 matching over 7 bases. J lost 1 base, V lost 2 bases, and 2 bases had no gene match. CDR3 length: 14 amino acids. Germline lookup yields CDR1 MDHEN and CDR2 SYDVKM. CDR3 DNA: TGTGCCAGCAGTTTACCGGGAGGTTCCTACGAGCAGTACTTC. Residues: CASSLPGGSYEQYF.

The chain carries TRBV20-1 and TRBJ2-1; possible D gene TRBD1, 6 bases. The germline V gene encodes CDR1 DFQATT and CDR2 SNEGSKA (reference sequence). The length of the CDR3 is 11 residues. Trimming took 5 bases from V and 9 from J, leaving 11 bases between them. The CDR3 protein is CSAQDRSEQFF. CDR3 DNA: TGCAGTGCTCAAGACAGGTCTGAGCAGTTCTTC.

The rearrangement links TRBV5-6 to TRBJ1-5; D perhaps matches TRBD1 (5 bases). V lost 1 base, J lost 4 bases, and 15 bases lay in between. The CDR3 is 16 amino acids. Looked up from germline, CDR1 is SGHDT and CDR2 is YYEEEE. The chain's CDR3 is CASSLWGKAPNQPQHF. CDR3 in DNA: TGTGCCAGCAGCTTGTGGGGGAAAGCACCTAATCAGCCCCAGCATTTT.

V usage is TRBV6-6 and J usage is TRBJ2-7, with D tentatively TRBD2 (6 bases). CDR3 length equals 13 residues. With 5 bases removed from V and 13 bases from J, the gap between germline ends came to 21 bases. CDR1 and CDR2 from the germline V gene are MNHNY and SVGAGI (reference sequence). The CDR3: CASSGRDSRHGYF. The DNA for the CDR3 is TGTGCCAGCAGTGGACGGGACTCTAGGCACGGCTACTTC.

The CDR3 protein is CASRGVSGNTIYF. CDR3 bases: TGTGCCAGCAGGGGAGTCTCTGGAAACACCATATATTTT. The chain joins TRBV9 to TRBJ1-3, with no clear D. This CDR3 has 13 residues. Germline CDR1 reads SGDLS; CDR2 reads YYNGEE. V lost 5 bases, J lost 0 bases, and 6 bases lay in between. Together with reference TRBV9 and TRBJ1-3, the CDR3 gives the full variable domain: DSGVTQTPKHLITATGQRVTLRCSPRSGDLSVYWYQQSLDQGLQFLIQYYNGEERAKGNILERFSAQQFPDLHSELNLSSLELGDSALYFCASRGVSGNTIYFGEGSWLTVV.

In DNA, the CDR3 is TGTGCCAGCTCAACAAGGACAGCCAACACAGATACGCAGTATTTT. Its translation: CASSTRTANTDTQYF. The chain links TRBV18 to TRBJ2-3, with D perhaps TRBD1 (6 bases). The CDR3 length is 15 residues. CDR1 and CDR2 (germline): KGHSH, LQKENI. The germline V and J ends were trimmed by 5 bases and 2 bases, with 14 bases remaining between them.

This clone turned up a few times. The rearrangement links TRBV18 to TRBJ2-2; 7 bases agree with TRBD1. V lost 3 bases to trimming and J lost 3 bases; unmatched junction nucleotides: 7. This CDR3 region has 16 residues. Germline assignment: CDR1 KGHSH and CDR2 LQKENI. In DNA, the CDR3 is TGTGCCAGCTCACCTCAGACAGGGATAGACACCGGGGAGCTGTTTTTT. It is translated as CASSPQTGIDTGELFF.

V and J are TRBV29-1 and TRBJ2-1; weak D call: TRBD1 (6 bases). This CDR3 is 14 amino acids long. Germline V gives CDR1 SQVTM, CDR2 ANQGSEA. Trimming pared 4 bases from V and 1 base from J, leaving 11 bases between. The CDR3 DNA follows: TGCAGCGTTGGGACAGCGACGTCCTACAATGAGCAGTTCTTC. It specifies CSVGTATSYNEQFF.

The V gene is TRBV7-8, the J gene TRBJ1-2, with D uncertain. The CDR3 has 18 residues. CDR1 is SGHVS, CDR2 FQNEAQ, per germline. V was cut by 1 base and J by 4 bases, with 22 bases left in between. The CDR3 DNA follows: TGTGCCAGCAGCTTAGAGAGGACTTACTACGTCCCTGGCTATGGCTACACCTTC. Protein: CASSLERTYYVPGYGYTF.

The chain recombines TRBV29-1 with TRBJ2-7; tentatively, D is TRBD1 (5 bases). There are 12 residues in the CDR3. Germline assignment: CDR1 SQVTM and CDR2 ANQGSEA. Trimming left V 7 bases short and J 0 bases short, with 10 bases between. Here the CDR3 reads CSARTLSYEQYF. The CDR3 bases are TGCAGCGCTCGGACACTCTCCTACGAGCAGTACTTC.

This chain connects TRBV5-8 to TRBJ1-2; D might be TRBD1 (6 bases). CDR1 is SGHTS and CDR2 is YDEGEE in the germline V gene. The CDR3 sequence is 14 residues long. Trimming removed 3 bases from V and 2 bases from J, with 11 bases in between. CDR3 protein: CASSSTTGNYGYTF. The CDR3 DNA is TGTGCCAGCAGCTCGACGACAGGCAACTATGGCTACACCTTC.

V is TRBV5-1 and J is TRBJ2-7; D remains ambiguous. V lost 0 bases and J 1 base, leaving 11 bases between the germline ends. In germline, CDR1 is SGHRS, CDR2 YFSETQ. This CDR3 contains 15 residues. The CDR3 protein is CASSLAPDGSYEQYF. The CDR3 nucleotides read TGCGCCAGCAGCTTGGCCCCGGACGGATCCTACGAGCAGTACTTC.

CDR3 DNA sequence: TGTGCCAGCAGCGTAGGTGATAGCGTCTACGAGCAGTACTTC. Translating it yields CASSVGDSVYEQYF. The chain uses TRBV9 and TRBJ2-7; a weak D match, TRBD2 (5 bases). Germline V CDR1 and CDR2: SGDLS, YYNGEE. V was trimmed by 0 bases and J by 3 bases, leaving 10 bases between them. The CDR3 contains 14 residues.

This chain connects TRBV25-1 to TRBJ2-4, with TRBD1 matching 7 bases. V shed 3 bases, J shed 9 bases, and the junction held 5 bases outside the gene matches. The germline gives CDR1 MGHDK, CDR2 SYGVNS. The CDR3 runs to 13 residues. CDR3 nucleotides: TGTGCCAGCAGTGACCCGACAGGGCTCATTCAGTACTTC. It is translated as CASSDPTGLIQYF.

V gene TRBV29-1 combines with J gene TRBJ2-5; TRBD2 matches 9 bases. Germline V CDR1 and CDR2: SQVTM, ANQGSEA. The CDR3 sequence is 15 residues long. J gave up 3 bases and V 1 base, and 6 bases lay outside the gene matches. The CDR3 region is CSVEGGRGREETQYF. For the CDR3, the DNA is TGCAGCGTTGAAGGCGGACGCGGGAGGGAAGAGACCCAGTACTTC.

This chain uses TRBV7-2 with TRBJ2-2; D ambiguous. The ends were cut back, 1 base at V and 4 bases at J, with 10 bases in the middle. There are 15 residues in the CDR3. The germline CDR1 and CDR2 sequences are SGHTA and FQGNSA. The CDR3 DNA reads TGTGCCAGCAGCTTAGTATCGACTGGCACCGGGGAGCTGTTTTTT. Its translation is CASSLVSTGTGELFF.

This clone showed up just a few times. The V and J genes are TRBV28 and TRBJ2-3, with D perhaps given as TRBD1 or TRBD2 (6 bases each). The CDR3 runs 15 residues. Trimming took 7 bases from V and 0 from J, leaving 14 bases between them. CDR1 and CDR2 from the germline V gene are MDHEN and SYDVKM. The DNA for the CDR3 is TGTGCCAGCATGTTGGGGGGCCCGAGCACAGATACGCAGTATTTT. Its translation: CASMLGGPSTDTQYF.

In its sample, this clone was seen a few times. The J gene is TRBJ2-7, the V gene TRBV5-1; TRBD1 is a possible D gene (6 bases). From germline, CDR1 is SGHRS and CDR2 YFSETQ. This CDR3 is 15 amino acids long. Between the trimmed V and J ends, which lost 2 bases and 1 base, there was a span of 13 bases. This CDR3 reads CASSLGTKPSYEQYF. CDR3 in DNA: TGCGCCAGCAGCTTAGGGACAAAACCTTCCTACGAGCAGTACTTC.

This chain uses TRBV27 with TRBJ2-1, with 8 bases that match TRBD1. V dropped 8 bases and J dropped 12; count of bases not matched to a gene: 18. CDR3 length equals 15 residues. Germline V CDR1 and CDR2: MNHEY, SMNVEV (reference sequence). CDR3 in amino acids: CASQLPGQENMGQFF. The CDR3 coding sequence is TGTGCCAGCCAACTTCCGGGACAGGAGAATATGGGGCAGTTCTTC.

The chain joins TRBV11-2 to TRBJ2-7; D uncertain. This CDR3 comprises 15 residues. Per the germline V gene, CDR1 is SGHAT and CDR2 is FQNNGV. V gave up 0 bases and J gave up 3 bases, with 12 bases separating them. CDR3 residues: CASSLELQLVYEQYF. The CDR3 DNA reads as TGTGCCAGCAGCTTAGAATTACAGTTGGTCTACGAGCAGTACTTC.

This clone showed up just once. V usage is TRBV29-1 and J usage is TRBJ2-5; 12 nucleotides agree with TRBD1. Germline V gene lookup returns CDR1 SQVTM and CDR2 ANQGSEA. The CDR3 consists of 13 residues. The V gene end was trimmed by 7 bases and the J gene end by 5 bases; junction bases not matched to a gene: 5. As DNA, the CDR3 is TGCAGCGCTAGGGACAGGGGGCGGGAGACCCAGTACTTC. It codes for CSARDRGRETQYF. The full variable domain, completed using reference TRBV29-1 and TRBJ2-5, is SAVISQKPSRDICQRGTSLTIQCQVDSQVTMMFWYRQQPGQSLTLIATANQGSEATYESGFVIDKFPISRPNLTFSTLTVSNMSPEDSSIYLCSARDRGRETQYFGPGTRLLVL.

This chain uses TRBV6-1 with TRBJ2-5; no clear D gene. From germline, CDR1 is MNHNS and CDR2 SASEGT. This CDR3 is 15 amino acids long. V lost 0 bases and J lost 5, with 13 bases in between. The CDR3, as DNA: TGTGCCAGCAGTGAAGCGCTTCAGAGCGAGGAGACCCAGTACTTC. Translated, it gives CASSEALQSEETQYF.